Presented here are 9 T cell receptor beta chains from one specimen sequenced in a study of shared T cell receptors in the human thymus. Some clones are missing from TCRdb's copy, which holds only in-frame ones; the method was immunoSEQ multiplex PCR. The sample records approximately 580,000 clones, around 78% being singletons. The same sample was also studied in work on human thymus T cells.

Sequences were obtained from thymocytes. Receptors were obtained from a boy under two years old with a congenital heart defect.

V usage is TRBV5-6 and J usage is TRBJ2-1; 9 nucleotides line up with TRBD1. Per the germline V gene, CDR1 is SGHDT and CDR2 is YYEEEE. The CDR3 contains 15 residues. After removal of 2 bases from V and 4 bases from J, the junction contained 4 bases not matched to a gene. This CDR3 is CASSLQGAGYNEQFF. In nucleotides, the CDR3 is TGTGCCAGCAGCTTACAGGGGGCAGGATACAATGAGCAGTTCTTC. Full variable domain (remainder filled in from reference TRBV5-6 and TRBJ2-1): DAGVTQSPTHLIKTRGQQVTLRCSPKSGHDTVSWYQQALGQGPQFIFQYYEEEERQRGNFPDRFSGHQFPNYSSELNVNALLLGDSALYLCASSLQGAGYNEQFFGPGTRLTVL.

This rearrangement joins TRBV5-4 to TRBJ2-7; 9 bases align to TRBD1. V lost 5 bases to trimming and J lost 3 bases; unmatched junction nucleotides: 12. The CDR3 sequence is 16 residues long. Germline V gene data show CDR1 as SGHNT and CDR2 as YYREEE (reference sequence). CDR3 sequence: CASSSYNRGRIYEQYF. CDR3 nucleotides: TGTGCCAGCAGTTCGTACAACAGGGGGCGCATCTACGAGCAGTACTTC.

The rearrangement links TRBV7-9 to TRBJ2-5; 7 nucleotides line up with TRBD1. The ends lost 1 base at V and 4 bases at J; junction bases unmatched: 3. Germline CDR1 and CDR2: SEHNR and FQNEAQ (reference sequence). The CDR3 is made up of 14 amino acids. In DNA, the CDR3 is TGTGCCAGCAGCTTAGGGGACAGCGGAGAGACCCAGTACTTC. Encoded protein: CASSLGDSGETQYF.

This clone was seen only a few times. This chain links TRBV5-1 with TRBJ1-2; the D gene is possibly TRBD1 (6 bases). V shed 2 bases and J shed 4 bases, with 12 bases lying between them. CDR1 and CDR2 from the germline V gene are SGHRS and YFSETQ. This CDR3 region has 14 residues. The CDR3 sequence: CASSFGGAGYGYTF. CDR3 coding DNA: TGCGCCAGCAGCTTCGGGGGGGCGGGCTATGGCTACACCTTC.

The rearrangement links TRBV4-3 to TRBJ2-1; possible D gene TRBD1, 6 bases. This CDR3 contains 15 residues. V was clipped by 0 bases and J by 10 bases, with 16 bases between them. Looked up from germline, CDR1 is LGHNA and CDR2 is YSLEER. CDR3 protein: CASSQDGSRTDEQFF. CDR3 coding DNA: TGCGCCAGCAGCCAAGATGGTAGTAGGACAGACGAGCAGTTCTTC.

The gene calls are TRBV6-5 and TRBJ2-7; maybe TRBD2 (6 bases). V shed 10 bases and J shed 0 bases, with 19 bases lying between them. In germline, CDR1 is MNHEY, CDR2 SVGAGI. This CDR3 is 15 amino acids long. CDR3 amino acids: CATYRGGASSYEQYF. CDR3 DNA: TGTGCCACCTACCGCGGCGGGGCCAGCTCCTACGAGCAGTACTTC.

The chain links TRBV13 to TRBJ2-3; 8 positions match TRBD1. The ends lost 5 bases at V and 2 bases at J; junction bases unmatched: 12. Germline V lookup: CDR1 PRHDT, CDR2 FYEKMQ (reference sequence). CDR3 length: 17 residues. The CDR3 DNA reads as TGTGCCAGCAGCCTGAAGGACAGGGAGGCGTACACAGATACGCAGTATTTT. Translating gives CASSLKDREAYTDTQYF.

The chain couples TRBV2 to TRBJ2-2, with 12 bases matching TRBD2. V lost 1 base, J lost 2 bases, and 2 bases stayed unmatched. The V gene's germline CDR1 is SNHLY and CDR2 FYNNEI. This CDR3 is built from 17 residues. This CDR3 is CASSEGLAGENTGELFF. Written as DNA, the CDR3 is TGTGCCAGCAGTGAAGGACTAGCGGGGGAAAACACCGGGGAGCTGTTTTTT. Variable domain in full (rest from reference TRBV2 and TRBJ2-2): EPEVTQTPSHQVTQMGQEVILRCVPISNHLYFYWYRQILGQKVEFLVSFYNNEISEKSEIFDDQFSVERPDGSNFTLKIRSTKLEDSAMYFCASSEGLAGENTGELFFGEGSRLTVL.

The V gene is TRBV4-1, the J gene TRBJ2-7; D is uncertain. Germline assignment: CDR1 MGHRA and CDR2 YSYEKL. The CDR3 covers 13 residues. Trimming took 4 bases from V and 5 from J, leaving 12 bases between them. CDR3 nucleotides: TGCGCCAGCAGCCGCGACCACAGAGACGAGCAGTACTTC. Its protein product is CASSRDHRDEQYF.